These 2 T cell receptor beta chains were all obtained from the same sample, sequenced in a study of shared clonotypes between healthy human individuals. Sequenced by immunoSEQ multiplex PCR; TCRdb stores in-frame clones only, minus some. This sample carries 450,000 or so clones, around 77% of them seen once, and the ten largest clones take more than 10%. Sequenced sample: PBMCs. Receptor source: a woman in her forties in good health. Some clones in this sample may be carry-over from other donors' samples.

The chain couples TRBV28 to TRBJ1-5, with 10 nucleotides matching TRBD1. This CDR3 spans 13 amino acids. In germline, CDR1 is MDHEN, CDR2 SYDVKM. The V gene end was trimmed by 10 bases and the J gene end by 7 bases; junction bases not matched to a gene: 7. The CDR3 sequence: CATRDRGWQPQHF. The CDR3 DNA is TGTGCCACCCGGGACAGGGGTTGGCAGCCCCAGCATTTT. Complete variable domain (other parts from reference TRBV28 and TRBJ1-5): DVKVTQSSRYLVKRTGEKVFLECVQDMDHENMFWYRQDPGLGLRLIYFSYDVKMKEKGDIPEGYSVSREKKERFSLILESASTNQTSMYLCATRDRGWQPQHFGDGTRLSIL.

The rearrangement links TRBV11-2 to TRBJ2-7; D not certain. V was clipped by 1 base and J by 5 bases, with 9 bases between them. The CDR3 extends over 13 amino acids. Germline CDR1 is SGHAT and CDR2 is FQNNGV. In DNA form, the CDR3 reads TGTGCCAGCAGCTTAGTCCGGCATAACGAGCAGTACTTC. Translated: CASSLVRHNEQYF.